The T cell receptor beta chain under discussion was sequenced for a study of T cell responses to AZD1222 COVID-19 vaccine. Data came from immunoSEQ multiplex PCR; TCRdb stores just in-frame clones and leaves some out. Here the sample spans approximately 100,000 clones, more than 90% being singletons. As to this clone: Its antigen is not known.

From germline, CDR1 is MNHEY and CDR2 SMNVEV (reference sequence). V lost 0 bases and J lost 7, with 6 bases in between. This CDR3 contains 13 residues. Study-wide findings and caveats: Nearly half of spike-specific TCRs reportedly target variant regions that are unmutated in the B.1.351 and B.1.1.7 variants. The peak T cell response came first, and repertoires were sampled only after it.

The chain uses TRBV27 and TRBJ1-4; no clear D. The receptor was isolated from an adult in good health. The specimen was peripheral blood, collected on day 0 of AZD1222 vaccination. CDR3 nucleotide sequence: TGTGCCAGCAGTTTATCGGCAGCTGAAAAACTGTTTTTT. Encoded protein: CASSLSAAEKLFF. Full variable domain (outside the CDR3, taken from reference TRBV27 and TRBJ1-4): EAQVTQNPRYLITVTGKKLTVTCSQNMNHEYMSWYRQDPGLGLRQIYYSMNVEVTDKGDVPEGYKVSRKEKRNFPLILESPSPNQTSLYFCASSLSAAEKLFFGSGTQLSVL.